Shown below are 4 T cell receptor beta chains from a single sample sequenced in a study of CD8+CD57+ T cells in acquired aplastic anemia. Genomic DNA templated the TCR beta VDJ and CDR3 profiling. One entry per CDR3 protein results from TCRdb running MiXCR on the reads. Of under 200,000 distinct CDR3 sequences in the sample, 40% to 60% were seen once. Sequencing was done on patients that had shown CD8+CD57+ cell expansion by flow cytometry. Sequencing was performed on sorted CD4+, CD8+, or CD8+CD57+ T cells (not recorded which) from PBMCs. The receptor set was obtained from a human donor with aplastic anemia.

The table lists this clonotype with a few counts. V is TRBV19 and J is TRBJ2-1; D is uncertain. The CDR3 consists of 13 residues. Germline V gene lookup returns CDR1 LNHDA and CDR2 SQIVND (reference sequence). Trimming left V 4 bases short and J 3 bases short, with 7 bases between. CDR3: CASSSSLYNEQFF. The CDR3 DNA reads TGTGCCAGTAGTAGTTCGCTCTACAATGAGCAGTTCTTC.

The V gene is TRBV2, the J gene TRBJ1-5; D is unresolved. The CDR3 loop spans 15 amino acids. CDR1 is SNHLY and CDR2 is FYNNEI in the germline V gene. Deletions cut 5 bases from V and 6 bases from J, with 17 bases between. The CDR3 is CASSPKRNLVQPQHF. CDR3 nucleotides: TGTGCCAGCAGTCCTAAGCGTAACCTCGTTCAGCCCCAGCATTTT.

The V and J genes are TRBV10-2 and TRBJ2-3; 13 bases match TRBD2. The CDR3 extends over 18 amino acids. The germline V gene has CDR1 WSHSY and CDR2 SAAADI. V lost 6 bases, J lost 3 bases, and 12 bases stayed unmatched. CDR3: CASRRTSGRGLKTDTQYF. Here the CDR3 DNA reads TGCGCCAGCAGGAGGACTAGCGGGAGAGGATTGAAGACAGATACGCAGTATTTT.

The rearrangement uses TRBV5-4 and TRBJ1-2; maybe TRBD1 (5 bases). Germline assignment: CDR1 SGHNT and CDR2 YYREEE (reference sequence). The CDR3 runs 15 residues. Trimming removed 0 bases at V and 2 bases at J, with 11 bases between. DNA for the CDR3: TGTGCCAGCAGCTTGGGCAGGGAGTTCAACTATGGCTACACCTTC. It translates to CASSLGREFNYGYTF.